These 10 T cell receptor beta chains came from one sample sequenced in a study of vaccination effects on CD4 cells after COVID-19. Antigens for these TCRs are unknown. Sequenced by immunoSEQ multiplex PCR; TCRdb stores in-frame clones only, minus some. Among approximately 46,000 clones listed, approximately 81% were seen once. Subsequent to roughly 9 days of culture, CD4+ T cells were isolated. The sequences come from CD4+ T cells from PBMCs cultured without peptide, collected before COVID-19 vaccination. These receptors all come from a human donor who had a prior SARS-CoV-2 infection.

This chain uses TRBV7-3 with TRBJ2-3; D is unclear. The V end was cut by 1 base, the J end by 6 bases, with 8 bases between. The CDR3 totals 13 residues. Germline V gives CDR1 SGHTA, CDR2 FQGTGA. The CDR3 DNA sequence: TGTGCCAGCAGCTTAAGGGGTTCTGATACGCAGTATTTT. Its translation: CASSLRGSDTQYF.

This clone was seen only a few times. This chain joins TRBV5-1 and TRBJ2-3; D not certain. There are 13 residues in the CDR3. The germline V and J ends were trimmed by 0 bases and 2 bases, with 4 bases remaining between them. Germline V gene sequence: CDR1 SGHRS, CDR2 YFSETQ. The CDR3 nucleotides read TGCGCCAGCAGCTTGGACACCACAGATACGCAGTATTTT. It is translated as CASSLDTTDTQYF.

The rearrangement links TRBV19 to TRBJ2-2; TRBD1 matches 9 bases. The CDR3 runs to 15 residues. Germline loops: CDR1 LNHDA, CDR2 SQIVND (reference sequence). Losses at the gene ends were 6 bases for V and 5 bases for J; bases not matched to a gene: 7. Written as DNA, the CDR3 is TGTGCCAGTAGATCCTACAGGGGGCAAACCGGGGAGCTGTTTTTT. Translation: CASRSYRGQTGELFF.

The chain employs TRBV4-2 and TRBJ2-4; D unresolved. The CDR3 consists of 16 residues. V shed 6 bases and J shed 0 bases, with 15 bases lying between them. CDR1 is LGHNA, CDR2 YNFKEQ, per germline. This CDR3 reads CASRPNSALAKNIQYF. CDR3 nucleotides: TGTGCCAGCAGACCCAACAGTGCTCTAGCCAAAAACATTCAGTACTTC.

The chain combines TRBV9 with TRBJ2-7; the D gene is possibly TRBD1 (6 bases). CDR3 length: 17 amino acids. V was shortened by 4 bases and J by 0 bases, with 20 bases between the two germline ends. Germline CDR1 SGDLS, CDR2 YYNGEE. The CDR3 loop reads CASSRGPNRARSYEQYF. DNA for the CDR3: TGTGCCAGCAGCCGAGGGCCGAACAGGGCACGCTCCTACGAGCAGTACTTC.

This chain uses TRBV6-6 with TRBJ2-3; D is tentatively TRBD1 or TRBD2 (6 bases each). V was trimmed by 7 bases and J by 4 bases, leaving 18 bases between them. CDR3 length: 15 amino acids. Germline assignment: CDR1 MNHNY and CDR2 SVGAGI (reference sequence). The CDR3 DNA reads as TGTGCCAGCAAGGATCTAGGGGGGTTTGCAGATACGCAGTATTTT. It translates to CASKDLGGFADTQYF.

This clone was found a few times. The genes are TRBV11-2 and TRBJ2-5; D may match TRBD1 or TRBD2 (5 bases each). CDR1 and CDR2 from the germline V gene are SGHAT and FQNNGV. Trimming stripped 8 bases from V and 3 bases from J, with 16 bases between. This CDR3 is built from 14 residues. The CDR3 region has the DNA TGTGCCAGCGGCACTCACCTGGGGGAAGAGACCCAGTACTTC. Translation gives CASGTHLGEETQYF.

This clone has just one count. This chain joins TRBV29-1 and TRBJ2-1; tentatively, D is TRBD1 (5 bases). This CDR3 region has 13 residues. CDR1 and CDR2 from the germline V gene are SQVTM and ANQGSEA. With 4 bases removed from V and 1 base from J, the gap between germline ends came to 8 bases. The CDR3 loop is CSVAAGSYNEQFF. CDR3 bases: TGCAGCGTTGCGGCAGGGTCCTACAATGAGCAGTTCTTC.

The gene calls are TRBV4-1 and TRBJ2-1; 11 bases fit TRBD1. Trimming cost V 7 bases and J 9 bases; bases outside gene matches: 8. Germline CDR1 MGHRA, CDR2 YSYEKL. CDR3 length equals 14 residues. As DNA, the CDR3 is TGCGCCAGCACCAGGGACAGGGGGGGGATTGAGCAGTTCTTC. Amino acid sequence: CASTRDRGGIEQFF.

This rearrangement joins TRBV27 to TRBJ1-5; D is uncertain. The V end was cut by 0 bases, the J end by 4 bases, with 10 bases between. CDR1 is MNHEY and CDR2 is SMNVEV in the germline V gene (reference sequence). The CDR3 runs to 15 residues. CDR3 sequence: CASSLSRQVNQPQHF. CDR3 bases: TGTGCCAGCAGTTTATCTCGGCAGGTTAATCAGCCCCAGCATTTT.